The rows below give T cell receptor beta chains drawn from one sample of a study of shared clonotypes between healthy human individuals. TCRdb keeps only in-frame clones here, not all; method: immunoSEQ multiplex PCR. The sample shows millions of clones, about 92% of them seen only once. Sequenced material: naive CD8+ T cells from PBMCs. The receptors stem from a man between 18 and 29 years old in good health. Some clones in this sample may be carry-over from other donors' samples. CDR3s include the opening cysteine and the closing phenylalanine or tryptophan. The D gene is left open where the match is weak. Only some rows state a clone size, as once, few, many or a class for expanded clones.

j_call	clone_size	d_call	v_call	cdr3_aa	cdr3_nt
TRBJ2-1	-	-	TRBV6-5	CASSLRGSEQFF	TGTGCCAGCAGCCTGAGGGGGAGTGAGCAGTTCTTC
TRBJ2-7	-	TRBD2	TRBV27	CASGEGRTYEQYF	TGTGCCAGCGGGGAGGGTAGAACCTACGAGCAGTACTTC
TRBJ2-7	-	-	TRBV5-1	CASSTWTGKAYEQYF	TGCGCCAGCAGCACCTGGACTGGTAAAGCCTACGAGCAGTACTTC
TRBJ1-2	-	-	TRBV15	CATSREGPMIYGYTF	TGTGCCACCAGCAGAGAGGGACCGATGATCTATGGCTACACCTTC
TRBJ1-5	-	-	TRBV9	CASSVGGAGQPQHF	TGTGCCAGCAGCGTAGGTGGGGCGGGCCAGCCCCAGCATTTT
TRBJ2-7	-	TRBD2	TRBV4-1	CASSQVAGVSYEQYF	TGCGCCAGCAGCCAAGTGGCGGGAGTGTCCTACGAGCAGTACTTC
TRBJ2-1	-	TRBD2	TRBV27	CASSLVGLTSGIYNEQFF	TGTGCCAGCAGTTTAGTCGGATTAACTAGCGGGATATACAATGAGCAGTTCTTC
TRBJ1-1	-	TRBD1	TRBV25-1	CASSAYRGVNTEAFF	TGTGCCAGCAGTGCGTACAGGGGAGTGAACACTGAAGCTTTCTTT
TRBJ1-2	once	TRBD1	TRBV9	CASSPTGTDTRTF	TGTGCCAGCAGCCCAACCGGGACAGATACTAGGACCTTC
TRBJ1-4	-	TRBD1	TRBV15	CATSGIQGAGEKLFF	TGTGCCACCAGCGGAATACAGGGGGCCGGTGAAAAACTGTTTTTT
TRBJ2-5	-	-	TRBV28	CASSLRRDPETQYF	TGTGCCAGCAGTTTAAGGCGGGATCCCGAGACCCAGTACTTC
TRBJ1-1	-	TRBD1	TRBV28	CASSETGGGTEAFF	TGTGCCAGCAGTGAGACAGGGGGTGGTACTGAAGCTTTCTTT
TRBJ2-7	-	TRBD1	TRBV29-1	CSAGGGTGDGEQYF	TGCAGCGCTGGTGGGGGGACAGGGGATGGCGAGCAGTACTTC
TRBJ2-7	-	-	TRBV29-1	CSVAGINYEQYF	TGCAGCGTTGCGGGTATAAACTACGAGCAGTACTTC
TRBJ1-2	-	TRBD1	TRBV6-5	CASCPTGWDGYTF	TGTGCCAGCTGCCCGACAGGGTGGGATGGCTACACCTTC
TRBJ2-3	-	-	TRBV19	CASSARVRRTDTQYF	TGTGCCAGTAGCGCCCGGGTACGCCGCACAGATACGCAGTATTTT
TRBJ1-2	-	-	TRBV6-5	CASSYEGAGGYTF	TGTGCCAGCAGTTACGAAGGAGCCGGCGGCTACACCTTC
TRBJ2-7	-	-	TRBV6-5	CASTGGYEQYF	TGTGCCAGCACAGGCGGCTACGAGCAGTACTTC
TRBJ2-1	-	-	TRBV29-1	CSIDSGSSYNEQFF	TGCAGCATCGATAGCGGCAGCTCCTACAATGAGCAGTTCTTC
TRBJ1-2	-	TRBD1	TRBV6-1	CASRAGGYGYTF	TGTGCCAGCAGGGCAGGGGGCTATGGCTACACCTTC
TRBJ2-2	-	TRBD2	TRBV7-8	CASSLPREGQYTGELFF	TGTGCCAGCAGCTTACCCCGGGAGGGCCAGTACACCGGGGAGCTGTTTTTT
TRBJ2-7	few	TRBD2	TRBV6-1	CASSLPQLAIYEQYF	TGTGCCAGCAGTTTACCCCAACTAGCGATCTACGAGCAGTACTTC
TRBJ2-1	-	TRBD1	TRBV9	CASSPGGDKEQFF	TGTGCCAGCAGCCCAGGGGGCGATAAGGAGCAGTTCTTC
TRBJ2-7	-	-	TRBV19	CASSKRQSAYEQYF	TGTGCCAGTAGTAAGCGACAGTCCGCCTACGAGCAGTACTTC
TRBJ2-7	-	-	TRBV5-6	CASNGNAYEQYF	TGTGCCAGCAACGGGAACGCCTACGAGCAGTACTTC
TRBJ2-3	-	-	TRBV7-2	CASSHGTSGVPHTDTQYF	TGTGCCAGCAGCCACGGGACATCAGGGGTCCCTCACACAGATACGCAGTATTTT
TRBJ2-3	-	-	TRBV27	CASSLWSRGSTDTQYF	TGTGCCAGCAGTTTATGGAGCCGGGGGAGCACAGATACGCAGTATTTT
TRBJ2-7	-	TRBD2	TRBV27	CASSPSGSYEQYF	TGTGCCAGCAGTCCTAGCGGGAGTTACGAGCAGTACTTC
TRBJ2-7	-	TRBD1	TRBV27	CASSFRQGAGNEQYF	TGTGCCAGCAGTTTTCGGCAGGGGGCAGGGAACGAGCAGTACTTC
TRBJ2-1	-	TRBD2	TRBV13	CASNRGEGRNEQFF	TGTGCCAGCAACCGAGGGGAGGGCCGAAATGAGCAGTTCTTC
TRBJ2-1	-	-	TRBV27	CASSFAINRAEQFF	TGTGCCAGCAGTTTCGCGATAAACAGGGCTGAGCAGTTCTTC
TRBJ2-1	-	-	TRBV27	CASSLSRGNEQFF	TGTGCCAGCAGTTTATCCCGGGGGAATGAGCAGTTCTTC
TRBJ2-5	-	-	TRBV9	CASSVGGGFQETQYF	TGTGCCAGCAGCGTAGGAGGGGGTTTCCAAGAGACCCAGTACTTC
TRBJ1-2	once	-	TRBV7-9	CASSSTGSSRGYTF	TGTGCCAGCAGTTCCACCGGGTCCTCGAGGGGCTACACCTTC
TRBJ2-5	-	TRBD1	TRBV9	CASSSRDRGEQETQYF	TGTGCCAGCAGCTCCCGGGACAGGGGAGAGCAAGAGACCCAGTACTTC
TRBJ2-2	-	TRBD1	TRBV29-1	CSVAIPTGPNTGELFF	TGCAGCGTCGCCATCCCGACAGGGCCGAACACCGGGGAGCTGTTTTTT
TRBJ2-3	-	-	TRBV4-1	CASSVHSYTDTQYF	TGCGCCAGCAGCGTGCACTCATACACAGATACGCAGTATTTT
TRBJ2-7	-	-	TRBV6-5	CASSYSSGTRPYEQYF	TGTGCCAGCAGTTACTCGAGTGGGACACGGCCCTACGAGCAGTACTTC
TRBJ2-7	-	-	TRBV15	CATSREEFHEQYF	TGTGCCACCAGCAGAGAAGAGTTCCACGAGCAGTACTTC
TRBJ1-1	-	-	TRBV5-5	CASRVLRGGVNTEAFF	TGTGCCAGCAGGGTATTACGGGGTGGGGTGAACACTGAAGCTTTCTTT
TRBJ2-1	-	-	TRBV6-5	CASSYSIGETYNEQFF	TGTGCCAGCAGTTACTCGATAGGGGAGACTTACAATGAGCAGTTCTTC
TRBJ1-4	-	-	TRBV7-8	CASSPWDGPDKLFF	TGTGCCAGCAGCCCGTGGGACGGTCCTGATAAACTGTTTTTT
TRBJ2-7	-	TRBD2	TRBV6-5	CASSYSAGLALYEQYF	TGTGCCAGCAGTTACTCGGCGGGACTAGCGCTCTACGAGCAGTACTTC
TRBJ1-1	-	-	TRBV28	CASKDFTANTEAFF	TGTGCCAGCAAAGACTTCACAGCGAACACTGAAGCTTTCTTT
TRBJ2-2	-	-	TRBV11-2	CASSLGSFRPNTGELFF	TGTGCCAGCAGCTTAGGATCCTTCCGTCCGAACACCGGGGAGCTGTTTTTT
TRBJ1-2	-	-	TRBV30	CAWFVGLYGYTF	TGTGCCTGGTTTGTGGGGCTATATGGCTACACCTTC
TRBJ1-2	-	-	TRBV7-9	CASRPNNYGYTF	TGTGCCAGCAGACCCAATAACTATGGCTACACCTTC